What follows are 7 T cell receptor beta chains derived from one specimen sequenced in a study of T cell responses to AZD1222 COVID-19 vaccine listed by TCRdb under 2021. The intended sense of this specimen's time point label: about 28 days (+/-7) after the second vaccine dose. The library was obtained by the immunoSEQ multiplex PCR assay. Not all clones reach the TCRdb copy of this immuneACCESS table, which keeps in-frame sequences only. Checked studies attribute under half of the gap to unresolved V genes and leave the rest unexplained. The sample yields tens of thousands of clones; roughly 88% were counted once. The ten largest clonotypes hold approximately 1.4% of the sample. The material sequenced was peripheral blood, taken 28 days after the second AZD1222 dose. These receptors originate from an adult who received the AZD1222 COVID-19 vaccine.

This clone was counted a few times. The V and J genes are TRBV6-5 and TRBJ1-2, with a tentative D call TRBD1 (5 bases). CDR1 is MNHEY and CDR2 is SVGAGI in the germline V gene. This CDR3 has 14 amino acids. V lost 3 bases and J 3 bases, leaving 11 bases between the germline ends. CDR3 protein: CASSYGGTHYGYTF. In DNA form, the CDR3 reads TGTGCCAGCAGTTATGGAGGGACTCACTATGGCTACACCTTC.

The chain employs TRBV7-2 and TRBJ1-5; tentatively, D is TRBD1 (5 bases). The germline CDR1 and CDR2 sequences are SGHTA and FQGNSA. Trimming cost V 6 bases and J 2 bases, with 11 bases left between them. The length of the CDR3 is 14 residues. The CDR3 sequence is CASSWTLGNQPQHF. CDR3 in DNA: TGTGCCAGCAGTTGGACACTAGGCAATCAGCCCCAGCATTTT.

CDR3 DNA sequence: TGTGCCAGCAGTGATAGGACAGGCCTAAGAAATGAAAAACTGTTTTTT. Translation gives CASSDRTGLRNEKLFF. This sequence joins TRBV2 and TRBJ1-4; 7 bases align to TRBD1. After removal of 3 bases from V and 5 bases from J, the junction contained 9 bases not matched to a gene. CDR3 length: 16 residues. From germline, CDR1 is SNHLY and CDR2 FYNNEI.

This clone was picked up a small number of times. The V call is TRBV7-8, the J call TRBJ2-7; no reliable D call. Germline CDR1 and CDR2: SGHVS and FQNEAQ. V lost 2 bases, J lost 4 bases, and 15 bases lay in between. CDR3 size: 15 residues. Here the CDR3 reads CASSLFQMVRYEQYF. The DNA for the CDR3 is TGTGCCAGCAGCTTATTTCAGATGGTCCGTTACGAGCAGTACTTC.

The chain uses TRBV7-2 and TRBJ2-7; D is possibly TRBD2 (5 bases). Germline values: CDR1 SGHTA, CDR2 FQGNSA. The ends were cut back, 1 base at V and 4 bases at J, with 8 bases in the middle. This CDR3 has 13 residues. The CDR3 here is CASSLDRGYEQYF. In nucleotides, the CDR3 is TGTGCCAGCAGCTTAGACCGAGGGTACGAGCAGTACTTC.

This clone appeared a single time. This chain connects TRBV29-1 to TRBJ1-1, with 10 bases that match TRBD1. V was clipped by 7 bases and J by 2 bases; unmatched bases: 4. Germline V lookup: CDR1 SQVTM, CDR2 ANQGSEA. This CDR3 is built from 13 residues. For the CDR3, the DNA is TGCAGCGCCATGACAGGGGGCAACACTGAAGCTTTCTTT. Encoded protein: CSAMTGGNTEAFF.

The chain joins TRBV4-1 to TRBJ1-3; D unresolved. Germline assignment: CDR1 MGHRA and CDR2 YSYEKL. The V gene lost 3 bases and the J gene lost 0 bases, with 9 bases spanning the gap. CDR3 length equals 15 residues. The CDR3 DNA sequence: TGCGCCAGCAGCCAGAATGGACGCTCTGGAAACACCATATATTTT. Translated, it gives CASSQNGRSGNTIYF.